This TCR beta chain appears in the sequencing data of a study of PD-1 blockade in classical Hodgkin lymphoma. The CDR3 is 12 residues long. Germline V gives CDR1 SGHDT, CDR2 YYEEEE. V was pared by 4 bases and J by 5 bases, with 6 bases between. All trial patients relapsed after autologous stem cell transplantation. Study-wide results and limits: Patients excluded were those beginning nivolumab under 1 year after ASCT.

Produced via immunoSEQ multiplex PCR; TCRdb's table is partial and in-frame only. The sample lists some 96,000 clones, 80% to 95% occurring once. Concerning this clone: Its antigen is undetermined.

The chain combines TRBV5-6 with TRBJ1-4; no clear D. The clonotype comes from a human donor with classical Hodgkin lymphoma. The sample consisted of peripheral blood mononuclear cells (PBMCs), taken at baseline. In DNA, the CDR3 is TGTGCCAGCAGCCTCGCCAATGAAAAACTGTTTTTT. It translates to CASSLANEKLFF.